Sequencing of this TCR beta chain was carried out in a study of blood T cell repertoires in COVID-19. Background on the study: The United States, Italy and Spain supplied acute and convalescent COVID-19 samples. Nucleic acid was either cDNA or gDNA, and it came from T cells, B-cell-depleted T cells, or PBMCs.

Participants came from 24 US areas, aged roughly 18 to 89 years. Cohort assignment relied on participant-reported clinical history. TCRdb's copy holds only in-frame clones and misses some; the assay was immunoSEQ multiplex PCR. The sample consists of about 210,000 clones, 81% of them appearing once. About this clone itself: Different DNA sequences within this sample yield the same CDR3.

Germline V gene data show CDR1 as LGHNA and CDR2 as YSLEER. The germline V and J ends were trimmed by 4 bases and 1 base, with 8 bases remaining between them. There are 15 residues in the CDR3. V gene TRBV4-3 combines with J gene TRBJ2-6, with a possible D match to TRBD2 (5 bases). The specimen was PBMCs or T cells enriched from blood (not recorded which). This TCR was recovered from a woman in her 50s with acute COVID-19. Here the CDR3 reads CASSRDYSGANVLTF. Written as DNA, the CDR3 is TGCGCCAGCAGCCGAGACTATTCTGGGGCCAACGTCCTGACTTTC.